The 32 T cell receptor beta chains given below trace back to one sample, sequenced in a study of T cell clonality in common variable immunodeficiency. Study outcomes and limitations: Reportedly, TCR beta sequences from common variable immunodeficiency showed fewer deletions and N-nucleotide insertions.

The antigens of these receptors remain unknown. Libraries were prepared by immunoSEQ multiplex PCR; TCRdb keeps only in-frame clonotypes and omits some of them. The table records under 40,000 clones without singletons, the ten largest covering around 5%. Material: peripheral blood mononuclear cells. These TCRs come from a human donor with common variable immunodeficiency.

Details on this clone: The sequenced fragment ends 3 residues before the CDR3 boundary, so the rest is inferred from the germline J gene. This chain uses TRBV19 with TRBJ1-1; D possibly corresponds to TRBD1 (6 bases). Germline values: CDR1 LNHDA, CDR2 SQIVND (reference sequence). The CDR3 is made up of 16 amino acids. V was clipped by 5 bases and J by 4 bases, with 20 bases between them. The CDR3 here is CASSSPPGAWGTEAFF. The DNA read from the CDR3 is TGTGCCAGTAGTTCCCCGCCAGGGGCCTGGGGCACTGAA.

As regards this clone: The read falls 3 residues short of the CDR3 end, and the missing part is taken from the germline J gene. The genes are TRBV7-3 and TRBJ2-7; 12 bases match TRBD2. From germline, CDR1 is SGHTA and CDR2 FQGTGA. With V trimmed by 3 bases and J by 2 bases, 5 bases remained unmatched. This CDR3 has 16 residues. Partial CDR3 DNA: TGTGCCAGCAGCTTCGGACTAGCGGGGCATACCTACGAG. Translation gives CASSFGLAGHTYE. In full, the CDR3 reads CASSFGLAGHTYEQYF.

This clone has only a few counts. The CDR3 end falls 3 residues outside the read, so it is completed with the germline J gene. This chain links TRBV2 with TRBJ1-1; 7 bases map to TRBD1. Looked up from germline, CDR1 is SNHLY and CDR2 is FYNNEI. The V gene end was trimmed by 6 bases and the J gene end by 4 bases; junction bases not matched to a gene: 14. The CDR3 runs to 16 residues. The CDR3 loop reads CASSRRQGGGGTEAFF. CDR3 bases read: TGTGCCAGCAGCCGTCGACAGGGAGGTGGTGGCACTGAA.

Comments on this clone: The read is 3 residues too short to cover the CDR3 end, so that end is filled in from the germline J gene. The chain has TRBV7-7 and TRBJ2-5, with D possibly matching TRBD2 (6 bases). There are 17 residues in the CDR3. V was trimmed by 5 bases and J by 4 bases, leaving 23 bases between them. From germline, CDR1 is SSHAT and CDR2 FNYEAQ (reference sequence). CDR3 region: CASSTTLSGVGGETQYF. The CDR3 DNA, read in part, is TGTGCCAGCAGCACCACTCTTTCGGGGGTGGGAGGAGAGACC.

On this clone: The CDR3 end is not reached by the read, which stops 3 residues before it; the germline J gene fills it in. The chain combines TRBV7-2 with TRBJ2-5, with D possibly being TRBD2 (6 bases). From germline, CDR1 is SGHTA and CDR2 FQGNSA. Trimming shortened V by 3 bases and J by 4 bases, and 12 bases separated the two germline ends. This CDR3 is built from 14 residues. CDR3 DNA, as far as it was read: TGTGCCAGCAGCTTGTTGGGGGGAGGAGAGACC. Translated: CASSLLGGGET. The full CDR3 protein reads CASSLLGGGETQYF.

The CDR3 bases that were read are TGTGCCAGCAGTGAAGCGGACAGGGTCACGACTGAA. The encoded protein is CASSEADRVTTE. The CDR3, in full, reads CASSEADRVTTEAFF. This chain joins TRBV6-1 and TRBJ1-1; 8 bases map to TRBD1. The sequenced fragment ends 3 residues before the CDR3 boundary, so the rest is inferred from the germline J gene. V lost 0 bases, J lost 5 bases, and 5 bases stayed unmatched. CDR1 and CDR2 (germline): MNHNS, SASEGT. This CDR3 contains 15 residues.

This clone occurred a few times. The read finishes 3 residues shy of the CDR3 end, and the germline J gene is used to complete it. This chain joins TRBV19 and TRBJ2-6; D is unclear. CDR3 length: 18 residues. Germline values: CDR1 LNHDA, CDR2 SQIVND (reference sequence). The V end was cut by 3 bases, the J end by 2 bases, with 17 bases between. The CDR3 sequence: CASSISPLVQAGANVLTF. CDR3 DNA (partial): TGTGCCAGTAGTATCTCTCCTCTGGTCCAGGCTGGGGCCAACGTC. Full variable domain (rest looked up from reference TRBV19 and TRBJ2-6): DGGITQSPKYLFRKEGQNVTLSCEQNLNHDAMYWYRQDPGQGLRLIYYSQIVNDFQKGDIAEGYSVSREKKESFPLTVTSAQKNPTAFYLCASSISPLVQAGANVLTFGAGSRLTVL.

This clone has just a few counts. The read gets to within 3 residues of the CDR3 end, and the germline J gene fills in the rest. The chain employs TRBV18 and TRBJ1-2; maybe TRBD1 (5 bases). V was trimmed by 1 base and J by 2 bases, leaving 14 bases between them. The CDR3 loop spans 16 amino acids. Germline V gives CDR1 KGHSH, CDR2 LQKENI. The DNA read from the CDR3 is TGTGCCAGCTCACCACAGGGGAACAGGATAAACTATGGC. Its protein is CASSPQGNRINYG. The whole CDR3 protein reads CASSPQGNRINYGYTF.

Details on this clone: The read stops 3 residues short of the end of the CDR3; the missing end is completed from the germline J gene. V usage is TRBV7-2 and J usage is TRBJ1-1, with no clear D. The CDR3 is 13 residues long. Germline V CDR1 and CDR2: SGHTA, FQGNSA. CDR3 DNA, as far as it was read: TGTGCCAGCAGCTTAGTCGATTCTAAAGGG. The encoded protein is CASSLVDSKG. The CDR3 in full is CASSLVDSKGAFF.

This clone turned up a few times. The read ends 3 residues shy of where the CDR3 ends; the end is completed using the germline J gene. The gene calls are TRBV11-2 and TRBJ2-3; a weak D match, TRBD2 (6 bases). The V end was cut by 7 bases, the J end by 4 bases, with 18 bases between. The CDR3 covers 15 residues. The germline V gene has CDR1 SGHAT and CDR2 FQNNGV. The chain's CDR3 is CASTSLASGADTQYF. The sequenced CDR3 bases are TGTGCCAGCACCAGCCTAGCGAGTGGCGCAGATACG.

A few counts support this clone. The CDR3 goes on 3 residues after the read ends, and that part is filled in from the germline J gene. The gene calls are TRBV2 and TRBJ1-1; 7 positions match TRBD1. V shed 9 bases and J 7 bases; nucleotides not matched to a gene: 5. The germline CDR1 and CDR2 sequences are SNHLY and FYNNEI. The CDR3 consists of 11 residues. The CDR3 here is CARQGTYEAFF. The sequenced part of the CDR3 DNA is TGTGCCAGACAGGGGACATATGAA.

With regard to this clone: Sequencing ends 3 residues short of the CDR3 end; the germline J gene provides the rest. The chain employs TRBV7-9 and TRBJ1-2; D uncertain. V lost 3 bases to trimming and J lost 6 bases, with 8 bases between them. This CDR3 contains 12 residues. Looked up from germline, CDR1 is SEHNR and CDR2 is FQNEAQ (reference sequence). CDR3 sequence reads: CASSLGGNGYTF. CDR3 bases read: TGTGCCAGCAGCTTGGGCGGGAATGGC. Filled out from reference TRBV7-9 and TRBJ1-2, the complete variable domain reads DTGVSQNPRHKITKRGQNVTFRCDPISEHNRLYWYRQTLGQGPEFLTYFQNEAQLEKSRLLSDRFSAERPKGSFSTLEIQRTEQGDSAMYLCASSLGGNGYTFGSGTRLTVV.

Remarks on this clone: The missing CDR3 end, 3 residues past where the read stops, is filled in from the germline J gene. The chain is built from TRBV10-1 and TRBJ2-1, with no clear D. V lost 11 bases and J 9 bases, leaving 8 bases between the germline ends. Germline CDR1 is WNHNN and CDR2 is SYGVQD (reference sequence). The CDR3 has 9 amino acids. This CDR3 is CACPSEQFF. The sequenced CDR3 bases are TGCGCCTGCCCCAGTGAG.

A few counts support this clone. The read ends 3 residues shy of where the CDR3 ends; the end is completed using the germline J gene. V usage is TRBV13 and J usage is TRBJ1-1; D gene ambiguous. V was pared by 4 bases and J by 3 bases, with 6 bases between. The CDR3 spans 12 residues. Germline-derived CDR1 and CDR2 are PRHDT and FYEKMQ (reference sequence). CDR3: CASSSIDTEAFF. CDR3 bases read: TGTGCCAGCAGCTCCATAGACACTGAA. The full variable domain, its missing parts supplied by reference TRBV13 and TRBJ1-1, is AAGVIQSPRHLIKEKRETATLKCYPIPRHDTVYWYQQGPGQDPQFLISFYEKMQSDKGSIPDRFSAQQFSDYHSELNMSSLELGDSALYFCASSSIDTEAFFGQGTRLTVV.

Note on this clone: The read ends 3 residues before the CDR3 terminus; that terminus is restored from the germline J gene. The V and J genes are TRBV20-1 and TRBJ2-3; D possibly corresponds to TRBD1 (5 bases). Germline CDR1 is DFQATT and CDR2 is SNEGSKA (reference sequence). The CDR3 sequence is 15 residues long. Between the trimmed V and J ends, which lost 1 base and 1 base, there was a span of 12 bases. The CDR3 bases that were read are TGCAGTGCTAGAGGGGGCTCCCCGGGCACAGATACG. Translation gives CSARGGSPGTDT. The complete CDR3 protein is CSARGGSPGTDTQYF.

This clone was seen many times. The read gets to within 3 residues of the CDR3 end, and the germline J gene fills in the rest. Other DNA variants within this sample encode the same CDR3. The chain joins TRBV19 to TRBJ2-6; D is unclear. Germline CDR1 LNHDA, CDR2 SQIVND (reference sequence). V was clipped by 8 bases and J by 1 base, with 3 bases between them. The CDR3 totals 12 residues. CDR3 region: CASHSGANVLTF. CDR3 DNA, as far as it was read: TGTGCCAGTCATTCTGGGGCCAACGTC.

This clone was counted a few times. The observed sequence ends 3 residues before the CDR3 terminus, with the missing tail filled in from the germline J gene. The chain combines TRBV6-8 with TRBJ1-6; 11 bases are shared with TRBD1. Unmatched junction bases numbered 8, after V lost 3 bases and J lost 1 base. The CDR3 runs 19 residues. From germline, CDR1 is MNHGY and CDR2 SAAAGT. Incomplete CDR3 DNA: TGTGCCAGCAGTTATTGGGACAGGGGGTACCGGTCCTATAATTCACCC. Translation gives CASSYWDRGYRSYNSP. The CDR3 reads in full as CASSYWDRGYRSYNSPLHF.

About this clone itself: With the read ending 3 residues before the CDR3 end, the germline J gene is used to fill in that end. The genes are TRBV6-2 or TRBV6-3 and TRBJ1-5; D remains ambiguous. The CDR3 covers 15 residues. Trimming left V 5 bases short and J 4 bases short, with 15 bases between. Germline CDR1 MNHEY, CDR2 SVGEGT. This chain's CDR3 is CASSLRNRGNQPQHF. The covered CDR3 bases are TGTGCCAGCAGTCTCCGAAACAGAGGAAATCAGCCC.

This clone has a count of ten or more. Coverage ceases 3 residues before the CDR3 finishes, and the germline J gene fills in the end. This chain uses TRBV29-1 with TRBJ1-1; D is undetermined. This CDR3 has 13 amino acids. V dropped 4 bases and J dropped 3 bases, with 12 bases sitting between them. The germline V gene has CDR1 SQVTM and CDR2 ANQGSEA. The CDR3 bases that were read are TGCAGCGTTGGTAGCAGCCAACACACTGAA. It specifies CSVGSSQHTE. The whole CDR3 sequence is CSVGSSQHTEAFF. Full variable domain (outside the CDR3, taken from reference TRBV29-1 and TRBJ1-1): SAVISQKPSRDICQRGTSLTIQCQVDSQVTMMFWYRQQPGQSLTLIATANQGSEATYESGFVIDKFPISRPNLTFSTLTVSNMSPEDSSIYLCSVGSSQHTEAFFGQGTRLTVV.

This clone was seen ten or more times. Read coverage stops 3 residues before the CDR3 terminus; the germline J gene supplies the remainder. The rearrangement joins TRBV5-1 to TRBJ1-4, with D unresolved. Germline V gives CDR1 SGHRS, CDR2 YFSETQ. V shed 0 bases and J shed 4 bases, with 25 bases lying between them. The CDR3 loop spans 20 amino acids. The CDR3 region is CASSLGMRTARGLVNEKLFF. CDR3 DNA, as far as it was read: TGCGCCAGCAGCTTGGGGATGCGGACGGCGCGTGGACTGGTTAATGAAAAA.

This clone was counted ten times or more. Read coverage stops 3 residues before the CDR3 terminus; the germline J gene supplies the remainder. This sequence joins TRBV7-9 and TRBJ2-7, with TRBD1 matching 8 bases. CDR1 is SEHNR and CDR2 is FQNEAQ in the germline V gene (reference sequence). The CDR3 sequence is 14 residues long. With V trimmed by 5 bases and J by 2 bases, 5 bases remained unmatched. This CDR3 is CASSRGQDPYEQYF. Partial CDR3 DNA: TGTGCCAGCAGCCGGGGACAGGACCCCTACGAG.

This clone was counted only a few times. Coverage ceases 3 residues before the CDR3 finishes, and the germline J gene fills in the end. The chain couples TRBV19 to TRBJ1-5; a weak D match, TRBD1 (6 bases). Germline loops: CDR1 LNHDA, CDR2 SQIVND (reference sequence). Trimming took off 5 bases at V and 0 bases at J, with 17 bases between the two ends. The CDR3 spans 17 residues. The CDR3 is CASSWTDQHNSNQPQHF. CDR3 bases read: TGTGCCAGTAGTTGGACAGATCAGCATAATAGCAATCAGCCC.

This clone was observed a few times. With the read ending 3 residues before the CDR3 end, the germline J gene is used to fill in that end. The chain combines TRBV7-3 with TRBJ2-3; 7 bases fit TRBD2. V trimming: 2 bases; J trimming: 4 bases; junction bases outside the gene matches: 9. The CDR3 spans 16 residues. Germline V lookup: CDR1 SGHTA, CDR2 FQGTGA. CDR3 amino acids: CASSLLQASGPDTQYF. CDR3 bases read: TGTGCCAGCAGCTTACTTCAGGCTAGCGGCCCAGATACG.

This clone occurred a few times. The CDR3 here is CASSPSVSGGGSYEQYF. The CDR3 DNA, read in part, is TGTGCCAGCTCACCATCGGTTTCGGGAGGGGGCTCCTACGAG. The genes are TRBV18 and TRBJ2-7; 8 positions match TRBD2. The read ends 3 residues early relative to the CDR3; the germline J gene fills the gap. The CDR3 sequence is 17 residues long. The V and J ends lost 2 bases and 0 bases, in that order; junction bases with no gene match: 9. Germline V gene lookup returns CDR1 KGHSH and CDR2 LQKENI.

As for this clone: From the germline J gene comes the end of the CDR3, since the read stops 3 residues before it. The chain links TRBV6-2 or TRBV6-3 to TRBJ1-1; weak D call: TRBD1 (6 bases). Germline CDR1 and CDR2: MNHEY and SVGEGT. The CDR3 totals 17 residues. The V and J ends lost 6 bases and 1 base respectively, with 21 bases between them. Incomplete CDR3 DNA: TGTGCCAGCAGAGGGGGGGCCACCCTTGTCCCGAACACTGAA. It specifies CASRGGATLVPNTE. The complete CDR3 protein is CASRGGATLVPNTEAFF.

Many counts were recorded for this clone. The read falls 3 residues short of the CDR3 end, and the missing part is taken from the germline J gene. The rearrangement joins TRBV20-1 to TRBJ1-3; TRBD1 matches 8 bases. This CDR3 is 16 amino acids long. Germline V gene data show CDR1 as DFQATT and CDR2 as SNEGSKA (reference sequence). J lost 0 bases, V lost 5 bases, and 9 bases had no gene match. The DNA read from the CDR3 is TGCAGTGCTTTGGGGGACAGGAGATACTCTGGAAACACC. Amino acid sequence: CSALGDRRYSGNT. The full CDR3 is CSALGDRRYSGNTIYF.

This clone was recorded a few times. The read comes to an end 3 residues before the CDR3 does, leaving the germline J gene to fill in the end. The gene calls are TRBV7-9 and TRBJ1-5, with D unresolved. The CDR3 is made up of 14 amino acids. V lost 1 base, J lost 2 bases, and 6 bases lay in between. Germline assignment: CDR1 SEHNR and CDR2 FQNEAQ (reference sequence). CDR3 sequence reads: CASSLERGNQPQHF. CDR3 DNA, as far as it was read: TGTGCCAGCAGCTTAGAGCGTGGCAATCAGCCC.

This clone was recorded a few times. Sequencing ends 3 residues short of the CDR3 end; the germline J gene provides the rest. The J gene is TRBJ2-2, the V gene TRBV19; 12 bases map to TRBD2. CDR3 size: 16 residues. Germline V gene data show CDR1 as LNHDA and CDR2 as SQIVND (reference sequence). With V trimmed by 7 bases and J by 2 bases, 5 bases remained unmatched. CDR3 bases read: TGTGCCAGTAAGAGGACTAGCGGGGTAAACACCGGGGAG. Protein sequence: CASKRTSGVNTGE. The whole CDR3 region reads CASKRTSGVNTGELFF.

This clone was seen repeatedly, ten times or more. The CDR3 sequence: CAWSVQRYEQYF. The part of the CDR3 DNA that was read is TGTGCCTGGAGTGTTCAGCGGTACGAG. This rearrangement joins TRBV30 to TRBJ2-7, with D possibly matching TRBD2 (5 bases). The read halts 3 residues ahead of the CDR3 end, with the missing end drawn from the germline J gene. Looked up from germline, CDR1 is GTSNPN and CDR2 is SVGIG (reference sequence). The CDR3 covers 12 residues. V was trimmed by 0 bases and J by 4 bases, leaving 7 bases between them. The entire variable domain, with the rest obtained from reference TRBV30 and TRBJ2-7, is as follows: SQTIHQWPATLVQPVGSPLSLECTVEGTSNPNLYWYRQAAGRGLQLLFYSVGIGQISSEVPQNLSASRPQDRQFILSSKKLLLSDSGFYLCAWSVQRYEQYFGPGTRLTVT.

Concerning this clone: The CDR3 extends 3 residues past the end of the read, so its final part is completed from the germline J gene. The V call is TRBV18, the J call TRBJ1-1; D ambiguous. Germline assignment: CDR1 KGHSH and CDR2 LQKENI. This CDR3 has 18 amino acids. The CDR3 loop is CASSPLPGMGIIERRAFF. CDR3 DNA (partial): TGTGCCAGCTCACCACTTCCGGGGATGGGAATCATTGAGCGGAGA. The full variable domain, in which reference TRBV18 and TRBJ1-1 provide the parts outside the CDR3, is NAGVMQNPRHLVRRRGQEARLRCSPMKGHSHVYWYRQLPEEGLKFMVYLQKENIIDESGMPKERFSAEFPKEGPSILRIQQVVRGDSAAYFCASSPLPGMGIIERRAFFGQGTRLTVV.

As concerns this clone: The sequenced fragment ends 3 residues before the CDR3 boundary, so the rest is inferred from the germline J gene. The gene calls are TRBV7-9 and TRBJ2-7, with a tentative D call TRBD2 (5 bases). Trimming cost V 2 bases and J 2 bases, with 10 bases left between them. The V gene's germline CDR1 is SEHNR and CDR2 FQNEAQ (reference sequence). The CDR3 runs to 14 residues. CDR3 bases read: TGTGCCAGCAGCTTATCGGACTCCACCTACGAG. Its translation is CASSLSDSTYE. The CDR3, in full, reads CASSLSDSTYEQYF. The whole variable domain, remainder taken from reference TRBV7-9 and TRBJ2-7, is DTGVSQNPRHKITKRGQNVTFRCDPISEHNRLYWYRQTLGQGPEFLTYFQNEAQLEKSRLLSDRFSAERPKGSFSTLEIQRTEQGDSAMYLCASSLSDSTYEQYFGPGTRLTVT.

With respect to this clone: Sequencing ends 3 residues short of the CDR3 end; the germline J gene provides the rest. V is TRBV7-2 and J is TRBJ2-2; 10 bases are shared with TRBD1. CDR3 length: 15 residues. V lost 4 bases and J lost 4; bases outside the gene matches: 3. The germline gives CDR1 SGHTA, CDR2 FQGNSA. The part of the CDR3 DNA that was read is TGTGCCAGCAGCTGGGGACAGGGGAGCACCGGGGAG. This sequence encodes CASSWGQGSTGE. The entire CDR3 protein reads CASSWGQGSTGELFF.